The clone carrying this T cell receptor beta chain was detected once. Its target is unknown. The treatment was: around 19 received Ad26.COV2.S at low or high dose, single or two shots; roughly five received placebo; per-sample allocation not given. All samples were drawn on day 63, counting from the first vaccine or placebo injection. This entry comes from a study of Ad26.COV2.S vaccination and SARS-CoV-2 variants. In the study overall: Donor was in the COV1001 Ad26.COV2.S trial arm. Recipients of Ad26.COV2.S got it intramuscularly, once or twice 56 days apart. Study outcomes and limitations: In vaccinated individuals, spike-specific CD8+ and CD4+ T cell responses reportedly displayed substantial breadth. Using TCR breadth and depth analyses may have led to underestimated total T cell responses.

Clones were sequenced by immunoSEQ multiplex PCR, and TCRdb holds only the in-frame ones, with some missing. The data show roughly 400,000 clones, about nine tenths seen once. V shed 3 bases and J shed 9 bases, with 15 bases lying between them. Germline V gene data show CDR1 as SGHTA and CDR2 as FQGNSA. This CDR3 has 14 residues. The sequenced sample was peripheral blood, obtained in a trial of Ad26.COV2.S vaccine versus placebo. This rearrangement joins TRBV7-2 to TRBJ2-1, with D tentatively TRBD2 (5 bases). The TCR originated in a person aged 18 to 65 who received the Ad26.COV2.S COVID-19 vaccine or a placebo. The CDR3 loop is CASSLIPSRGEQFF. The CDR3 DNA reads TGTGCCAGCAGCTTGATACCTAGTCGGGGTGAGCAGTTCTTC.